This entry describes one TCR beta chain. Per the study methods: How many nucleated cells were present was estimated from reference gene primer amplification. Repertoires were generated with immunoSEQ multiplex PCR, while TCRdb's copy carries only in-frame clones and drops some. The DNA gave D and trimming, while V, J and clone size come from that table. The sample comprises 95,000 to 110,000 clones, roughly nine tenths of which are singletons, and 17% rests with the top ten. The entry originates in a study of blood T cell repertoires in COVID-19. The wider study: COVID-19 samples collected from the United States, Italy and Spain covered acute and convalescent phases. Sources were T cells, B-cell-depleted T cells, or PBMCs; the material itself was cDNA or gDNA.

The V gene's germline CDR1 is SEHNR and CDR2 FQNEAQ (reference sequence). The V and J ends lost 8 bases and 7 bases respectively, with 18 bases between them. This CDR3 is 14 amino acids long. Material for sequencing was peripheral blood. The receptor was derived from a woman aged 80 or over in a cohort sampled during active COVID-19. This chain uses TRBV7-9 with TRBJ2-1; a possible D gene is TRBD1 (7 bases). The CDR3 bases are TGTGCCAGCCGTCTCGACAGGGAGGTTAATGAGCAGTTCTTC. Its translation: CASRLDREVNEQFF.